Listed below are T cell receptor beta chains from one sample, sequenced in a study of Ad26.COV2.S vaccination and SARS-CoV-2 variants. Some clones are missing from TCRdb's copy, which holds only in-frame ones; the method was immunoSEQ multiplex PCR. Here the sample spans about 350,000 clones, around nine tenths being singletons. The material sequenced was peripheral blood, taken in a trial of Ad26.COV2.S vaccine versus placebo. The receptors derive from a person aged 18-60 years who received the Ad26.COV2.S COVID-19 vaccine or a placebo. Both conserved end residues are part of each CDR3. The D gene is left open where the match is weak. Rows give clone size only sometimes, using once, few, many, or a class for an expanded clone.

D,length,size,J,V,CDR3,DNA
.,15,few,TRBJ2-7,TRBV28,CASSPRGAEGREQYF,TGTGCCAGCAGTCCCCGGGGTGCGGAGGGACGCGAGCAGTACTTC
.,13,.,TRBJ1-4,TRBV3-1/TRBV3-2,CASSRRVAGKLFF,TGTGCCAGCAGCCGCAGGGTGGCCGGAAAACTGTTTTTT
.,15,few,TRBJ1-4,TRBV3-1/TRBV3-2,CASSQVVATNEKLFF,TGTGCCAGCAGCCAGGTAGTTGCAACTAATGAAAAACTGTTTTTT
.,15,few,TRBJ2-7,TRBV27,CASSSLGQFGNEQYF,TGTGCCAGCAGTTCCCTTGGACAGTTTGGCAACGAGCAGTACTTC
.,17,.,TRBJ2-1,TRBV5-4,CASSSPYRGSGANEQFF,TGTGCCAGCAGCAGTCCCTACAGGGGCAGCGGGGCCAATGAGCAGTTCTTC
.,14,.,TRBJ1-5,TRBV18,CASSPGAEGQPQHF,TGTGCCAGCTCACCAGGGGCCGAAGGGCAGCCCCAGCATTTT
.,14,.,TRBJ1-4,TRBV2,CASRLGANNEKLFF,TGTGCCAGCAGGTTGGGGGCCAACAATGAAAAACTGTTTTTT
.,14,.,TRBJ1-6,TRBV4-2,CASSRRPNEPPLHF,TGTGCCAGCAGCCGGCGTCCCAATGAGCCACCCCTCCACTTT
TRBD1,15,.,TRBJ2-5,TRBV24-1,CATSDLVVTGETQYF,TGTGCCACCAGTGATTTGGTTGTGACAGGGGAGACCCAGTACTTC
.,13,.,TRBJ1-2,TRBV11-2,CASSPDPAYGYTF,TGTGCCAGCAGCCCGGACCCAGCCTATGGCTACACCTTC
.,15,.,TRBJ2-7,TRBV28,CASSPQALSSYEQYF,TGTGCCAGCAGTCCACAGGCTCTTAGCTCCTACGAGCAGTACTTC
.,18,.,TRBJ2-3,TRBV4-2,CASSQNSPRGKSTDTQYF,TGTGCCAGCAGCCAAAATTCGCCGCGGGGCAAGAGCACAGATACGCAGTATTTT
.,17,.,TRBJ1-2,TRBV27,CASSLMSFRGQGLGYTF,TGTGCCAGCAGTTTGATGTCCTTCCGTGGGCAGGGGTTGGGCTACACCTTC
TRBD1,14,.,TRBJ2-5,TRBV19,CASRETGGAETQYF,TGTGCCAGTCGGGAGACAGGGGGCGCAGAGACCCAGTACTTC
TRBD2,15,.,TRBJ2-7,TRBV3-1/TRBV3-2,CASSQGLAVTYEQYF,TGTGCCAGCAGCCAAGGACTAGCGGTTACCTACGAGCAGTACTTC
.,15,.,TRBJ1-4,TRBV27,CASSIGGSTNEKLFF,TGTGCCAGCAGTATAGGGGGATCAACTAATGAAAAACTGTTTTTT
.,13,.,TRBJ2-2,TRBV10-3,CAISEGWYSELFF,TGTGCCATCAGTGAGGGTTGGTACTCGGAGCTGTTTTTT
TRBD1,13,few,TRBJ2-3,TRBV27,CASSLRGPDTQYF,TGTGCCAGCAGTTTAAGGGGGCCAGATACGCAGTATTTT
.,16,.,TRBJ2-4,TRBV7-2,CASSFPQGGNKNIQYF,TGTGCCAGCAGCTTCCCCCAAGGGGGGAACAAAAACATTCAGTACTTC
.,14,few,TRBJ1-1,TRBV4-2,CASSQDRLVTEAFF,TGTGCCAGCAGCCAAGATAGGTTGGTCACTGAAGCTTTCTTT
.,15,once,TRBJ2-1,TRBV7-2,CASSQTGFSYNEQFF,TGTGCCAGCAGCCAGACAGGATTCTCCTACAATGAGCAGTTCTTC
.,15,.,TRBJ1-2,TRBV27,CASSFNRAANYGYTF,TGTGCCAGCAGTTTTAACAGGGCAGCTAACTATGGCTACACCTTC
TRBD2,13,.,TRBJ2-7,TRBV3-1/TRBV3-2,CASSRTRSGEQYF,TGTGCCAGCAGCCGGACTAGATCGGGCGAGCAGTACTTC
TRBD1,14,.,TRBJ2-1,TRBV19,CASRPGTEYNEQFF,TGTGCCAGTAGGCCCGGGACAGAGTACAATGAGCAGTTCTTC
.,13,.,TRBJ2-1,TRBV7-9,CASGVGSYNEQFF,TGTGCCTCTGGTGTGGGCTCCTACAATGAGCAGTTCTTC
.,20,.,TRBJ2-6,TRBV7-8,CASSLEGGRQGTAGANVLTF,TGTGCCAGCAGCTTAGAGGGGGGGAGGCAGGGTACGGCCGGGGCCAACGTCCTGACTTTC
.,14,.,TRBJ1-2,TRBV19,CASSVRGKPRGYTF,TGTGCCAGTAGTGTCCGGGGTAAACCCCGAGGCTACACCTTC
.,13,once,TRBJ2-5,TRBV2,CASNREVQETQYF,TGTGCCAGCAACAGGGAGGTCCAAGAGACCCAGTACTTC
TRBD1,15,.,TRBJ1-5,TRBV7-2,CASSSGQGRNQPQHF,TGTGCCAGCAGCTCTGGACAGGGCAGGAACCAGCCCCAGCATTTT
.,12,.,TRBJ2-1,TRBV10-1,CASSVQDNEQFF,TGCGCCAGCAGTGTCCAAGACAATGAGCAGTTCTTC
.,14,.,TRBJ2-3,TRBV19,CASSIDPGSDTQYF,TGTGCCAGTAGTATAGATCCAGGATCAGATACGCAGTATTTT
TRBD1,12,.,TRBJ2-7,TRBV28,CASSFGQDEQYF,TGTGCCAGCAGTTTCGGACAGGACGAGCAGTACTTC
TRBD2,15,.,TRBJ2-6,TRBV4-2,CASGGGHSGANVLTF,TGTGCCAGCGGGGGGGGTCACTCTGGGGCCAACGTCCTGACTTTC
TRBD2,14,.,TRBJ2-1,TRBV25-1,CASRGTSGYNEQFF,TGTGCCAGCAGGGGGACTAGCGGCTACAATGAGCAGTTCTTC
TRBD1,16,.,TRBJ2-2,TRBV19,CASSPPGQGMSGELFF,TGTGCCAGTAGTCCTCCGGGACAGGGGATGTCCGGGGAGCTGTTTTTT
TRBD2,16,.,TRBJ2-7,TRBV18,CASSPGTSGRASEQYF,TGTGCCAGCTCACCGGGGACTAGCGGGAGGGCCTCCGAGCAGTACTTC
TRBD1,14,.,TRBJ1-2,TRBV19,CASSITGGYYGYTF,TGTGCCAGTAGTATTACAGGGGGCTACTATGGCTACACCTTC
.,15,.,TRBJ1-6,TRBV7-2,CASSLEYGRNSPLHF,TGTGCCAGCAGCTTAGAATACGGGCGGAATTCACCCCTCCACTTT
TRBD2,15,.,TRBJ2-3,TRBV28,CASSVLAEVTDTQYF,TGTGCCAGCAGTGTCCTAGCGGAAGTTACAGATACGCAGTATTTT
.,15,.,TRBJ2-5,TRBV6-2/TRBV6-3,CASSYSRQYQETQYF,TGTGCCAGCAGTTACTCGAGGCAGTACCAAGAGACCCAGTACTTC
TRBD1,15,once,TRBJ2-1,TRBV29-1,CSVERTGRIGDEQFF,TGCAGCGTTGAAAGGACAGGGAGGATTGGTGATGAGCAGTTCTTC
.,15,few,TRBJ1-2,TRBV4-3,CASSQDLAVNYGYTF,TGCGCCAGCAGCCAAGATCTCGCAGTAAACTATGGCTACACCTTC
.,15,.,TRBJ2-2,TRBV6-5,CASSYSRPNTGELFF,TGTGCCAGCAGTTACTCGCGACCGAACACCGGGGAGCTGTTTTTT
.,14,.,TRBJ1-6,TRBV5-1,CASSSGGGNSPLHF,TGCGCCAGCAGCTCGGGAGGAGGAAATTCACCCCTCCACTTT
.,13,.,TRBJ1-1,TRBV9,CASSELMNTEAFF,TGTGCCAGCAGTGAACTGATGAACACTGAAGCTTTCTTT
TRBD1,13,.,TRBJ1-2,TRBV11-2,CASSRGQGLGYTF,TGTGCCAGCAGTCGAGGACAGGGCTTAGGCTACACCTTC
.,15,.,TRBJ1-3,TRBV3-1/TRBV3-2,CASSPVRVSGNTIYF,TGTGCCAGCAGCCCGGTCAGGGTCTCTGGAAACACCATATATTTT
TRBD2,16,.,TRBJ2-5,TRBV5-4,CASSRLAGQKGETQYF,TGTGCCAGCAGTCGACTAGCGGGACAAAAGGGAGAGACCCAGTACTTC
TRBD1,14,.,TRBJ1-6,TRBV30,CAWRKGQGLSPLHF,TGTGCCTGGAGAAAAGGACAGGGACTTTCACCCCTCCACTTT
.,15,.,TRBJ1-5,TRBV6-5,CASSYSPGANQPQHF,TGTGCCAGCAGTTACTCGCCAGGGGCTAATCAGCCCCAGCATTTT
.,12,.,TRBJ2-3,TRBV6-5,CASSRQTDTQYF,TGTGCCAGCAGTCGACAGACAGATACGCAGTATTTT
TRBD1,14,.,TRBJ1-1,TRBV6-5,CASSYSGQGTEAFF,TGTGCCAGCAGTTACTCGGGACAGGGGACTGAAGCTTTCTTT
TRBD2,16,.,TRBJ2-7,TRBV6-2/TRBV6-3,CASSLGLVYTSYEQYF,TGTGCCAGCAGTCTGGGACTAGTATATACGTCCTACGAGCAGTACTTC
.,15,.,TRBJ2-3,TRBV13,CASSPGGQVTDTQYF,TGTGCCAGCAGCCCCGGCGGGCAGGTCACAGATACGCAGTATTTT
.,15,.,TRBJ2-4,TRBV27,CASSDDGLAKNIQYF,TGTGCCAGCAGCGACGACGGTTTAGCCAAAAACATTCAGTACTTC
TRBD2,13,.,TRBJ2-3,TRBV28,CASSGGATDTQYF,TGTGCCAGCAGCGGGGGGGCCACAGATACGCAGTATTTT
.,16,few,TRBJ2-4,TRBV28,CASSTRRPLAKNIQYF,TGTGCCAGCAGTACCCGACGGCCTCTAGCCAAAAACATTCAGTACTTC